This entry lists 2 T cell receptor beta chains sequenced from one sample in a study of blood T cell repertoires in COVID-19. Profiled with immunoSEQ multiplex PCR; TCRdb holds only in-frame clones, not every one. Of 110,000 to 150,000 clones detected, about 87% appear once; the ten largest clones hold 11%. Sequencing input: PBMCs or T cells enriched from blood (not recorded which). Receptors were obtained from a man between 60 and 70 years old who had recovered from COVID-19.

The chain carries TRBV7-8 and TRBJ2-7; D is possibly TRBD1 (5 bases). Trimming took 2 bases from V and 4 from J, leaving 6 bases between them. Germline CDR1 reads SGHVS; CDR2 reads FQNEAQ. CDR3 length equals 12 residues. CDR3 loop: CASSLQGYEQYF. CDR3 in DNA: TGTGCCAGCAGCTTACAGGGATACGAGCAGTACTTC.

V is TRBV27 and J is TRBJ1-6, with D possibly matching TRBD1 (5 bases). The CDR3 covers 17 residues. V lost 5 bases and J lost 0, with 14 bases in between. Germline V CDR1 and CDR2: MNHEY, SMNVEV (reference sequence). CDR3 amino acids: CASSPGTRSSYNSPLHF. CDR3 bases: TGTGCCAGCAGTCCCGGGACTCGAAGCTCCTATAATTCACCCCTCCACTTT.